Below, 9 T cell receptor beta chains from the same sample are listed, as sequenced in a study of T cells in Graves' hyperthyroidism and ophthalmopathy. Using RNA transcripts as the source, TCR beta CDR3 regions were amplified. First-round RT-PCR targeting the TCR CDR3 was performed with the HTBI primer set. TCRdb re-analysed the multiplex PCR reads in MiXCR, keeping a single row per CDR3 protein. This sample has approximately 300,000 distinct CDR3 sequences; roughly 19% occur once, and the top ten carry just under 40%. Sequencing was performed on blood. Receptors were obtained from a man in his forties or fifties with Graves' ophthalmopathy.

Points on this clonotype: This sequence may be a read error, since a much larger clone differs from it by one base. The chain combines TRBV28 with TRBJ1-1; TRBD1 matches at 10 bases. From germline, CDR1 is MDHEN and CDR2 SYDVKM. CDR3 length equals 14 residues. The CDR3 here is CAGQGQGRNTEASF. DNA for the CDR3: TGTGCCGGACAGGGACAGGGGAGGAACACTGAAGCTTCCTTT.

A note on this clonotype: An end of the junction does not agree with germline; a read error may underlie this. V gene TRBV20-1 combines with J gene TRBJ2-1, with D perhaps given as TRBD1 or TRBD2 (5 bases each). Looked up from germline, CDR1 is DFQATT and CDR2 is SNEGSKA (reference sequence). The CDR3 is 16 amino acids. The CDR3 DNA follows: TGCAATGCTAGCCCCCCCACAGGACTCTCCTACAATGAGCAGTTCTTC. It encodes CNASPPTGLSYNEQFF.

This clonotype was seen at least ten times. V usage is TRBV24-1 and J usage is TRBJ2-7; 10 nucleotides align to TRBD1. V trimming: 1 base; J trimming: 4 bases; junction bases outside the gene matches: 3. Germline loops: CDR1 KGHDR, CDR2 SFDVKD. This CDR3 has 15 amino acids. CDR3 in amino acids: CATSDFDRGRYEQYF. Written as DNA, the CDR3 is TGTGCCACCAGTGATTTCGACAGGGGGCGATACGAGCAGTACTTC.

This sequence joins TRBV7-9 and TRBJ2-1; tentatively, D is TRBD2 (5 bases). V shed 3 bases and J shed 13 bases, with 31 bases lying between them. CDR1 is SEHNR, CDR2 FQNEAQ, per germline (reference sequence). The CDR3 extends over 18 amino acids. The CDR3: CASSFFGKTTVSLGGQFF. CDR3 bases: TGTGCCAGCAGCTTCTTTGGAAAGACGACGGTTTCTCTTGGAGGTCAGTTCTTC.

In this sample, this clonotype turned up many times. This chain connects TRBV11-1 to TRBJ2-7; TRBD2 agrees at 7 bases. Germline trimming cut 6 bases from V and 2 bases from J; bases unmatched to any gene: 7. This CDR3 comprises 14 residues. Germline V gene data show CDR1 as SGHAT and CDR2 as FQDESV (reference sequence). CDR3 sequence reads: CASSAGAMPYEQYF. CDR3 bases: TGTGCCAGCAGTGCGGGAGCCATGCCCTACGAGCAGTACTTC.

This clonotype has just a few counts. The gene calls are TRBV29-1 and TRBJ1-2; D uncertain. Trimming cost V 3 bases and J 8 bases, with 10 bases left between them. Germline values: CDR1 SQVTM, CDR2 ANQGSEA. The CDR3 sequence is 11 residues long. CDR3 sequence (DNA): TGCAGCGTTGATCTACAAGGAGGCTACACCTTC. Protein product: CSVDLQGGYTF.

This clonotype has only a few counts. The chain combines TRBV5-1 with TRBJ2-3; 7 bases fit TRBD2. The V and J ends lost 0 bases and 6 bases, in that order; junction bases with no gene match: 7. Germline CDR1 reads SGHRS; CDR2 reads YFSETQ. This CDR3 has 15 residues. The DNA for the CDR3 is TGCGCCAGCAGCTTGGGACTAGCCCTAGGGGATACGCAGTATTTT. Translating it yields CASSLGLALGDTQYF.

This clonotype ranks as hyperexpanded (1% or more). The CDR3 DNA reads as TGTGCCAGCGGCAGGGGTAGCAATCAGCCCCAGCATTTT. Its translation is CASGRGSNQPQHF. The rearrangement joins TRBV6-1 to TRBJ1-5; possibly TRBD1 for D (6 bases). From germline, CDR1 is MNHNS and CDR2 SASEGT. The CDR3 is 13 residues long. Trimming removed 8 bases from V and 0 bases from J, with 8 bases in between.

The genes are TRBV29-1 and TRBJ1-2; perhaps TRBD1 as D (6 bases). The CDR3 is 14 amino acids. CDR1 is SQVTM and CDR2 is ANQGSEA in the germline V gene. V lost 2 bases and J lost 6, with 16 bases in between. The CDR3 DNA is TGCAGCGTTGAAATAGTTTGGCAGGGGAATGGCTACACCTTC. It specifies CSVEIVWQGNGYTF.